The source of this TCR beta chain is a study of T cell changes during pregnancy in multiple sclerosis. The table came from immunoSEQ multiplex PCR; TCRdb's copy has only in-frame clones and leaves some out. The sample yields around 100,000 clones, approximately 90% seen once. The germline gives CDR1 SGHDT, CDR2 YYEEEE. Trimming at V came to 2 bases and at J to 0 bases, leaving 8 bases not matched to a gene. CDR3 length equals 16 residues. This sequence originates from a female donor with multiple sclerosis, enrolled in a pregnancy study. The gene calls are TRBV5-6 and TRBJ2-7; TRBD1 matches 7 bases. This sample comprised peripheral blood, obtained in the third trimester of pregnancy. CDR3 amino acids: CASSLDRTGGSYEQYF. The CDR3 region has the DNA TGTGCCAGCAGCTTAGATAGGACAGGAGGCTCCTACGAGCAGTACTTC.